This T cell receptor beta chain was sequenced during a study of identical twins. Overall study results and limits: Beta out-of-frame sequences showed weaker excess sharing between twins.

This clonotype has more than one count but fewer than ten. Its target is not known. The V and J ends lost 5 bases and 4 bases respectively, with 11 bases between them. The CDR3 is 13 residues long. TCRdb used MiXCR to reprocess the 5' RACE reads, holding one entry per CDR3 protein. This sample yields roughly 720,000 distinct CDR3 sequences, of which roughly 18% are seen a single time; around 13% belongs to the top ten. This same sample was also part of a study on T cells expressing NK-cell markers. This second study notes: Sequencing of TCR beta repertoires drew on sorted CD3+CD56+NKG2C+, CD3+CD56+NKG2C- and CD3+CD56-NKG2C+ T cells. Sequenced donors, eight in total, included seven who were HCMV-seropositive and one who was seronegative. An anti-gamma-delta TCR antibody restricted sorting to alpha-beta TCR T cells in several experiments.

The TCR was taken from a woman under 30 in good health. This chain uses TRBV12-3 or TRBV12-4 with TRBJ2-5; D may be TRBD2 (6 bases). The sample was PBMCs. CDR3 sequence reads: CASSVLALETQYF. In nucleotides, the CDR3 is TGTGCCAGCAGTGTTCTAGCGTTAGAGACCCAGTACTTC.